This entry lists 22 T cell receptor beta chains sequenced from one sample in a study of T cell repertoires in cytomegalovirus infection. From the reads, TCRdb called clonotypes with MiXCR, one entry per CDR3 protein. The table records 150,000 to 200,000 distinct CDR3 sequences, about a tenth of them present only once. The sample comprised PBMCs. These receptors were obtained from a human donor in good health (CMV status not recorded). Some clones in this sample may be carry-over from other donors' samples.

This clonotype was counted a few times. The chain combines TRBV4-3 with TRBJ1-5; maybe TRBD1 (6 bases). The V and J ends lost 0 bases and 5 bases respectively, with 11 bases between them. Germline V gene sequence: CDR1 LGHNA, CDR2 YSLEER. This CDR3 contains 15 residues. CDR3 sequence reads: CASSQEGGGHQPQHF. The CDR3 DNA follows: TGCGCCAGCAGCCAAGAAGGAGGGGGACATCAGCCCCAGCATTTT.

The chain links TRBV5-6 to TRBJ1-2, with 7 bases that match TRBD1. CDR1 and CDR2 (germline): SGHDT, YYEEEE. With V trimmed by 3 bases and J by 5 bases, 10 bases remained unmatched. The CDR3 runs 15 residues. The CDR3 region is CASSSTGSLRYGYTF. The CDR3 DNA sequence: TGTGCCAGCAGCTCGACAGGGAGCTTAAGATATGGCTACACCTTC.

This clonotype occurred many times. The rearrangement joins TRBV11-3 to TRBJ1-1; D may be TRBD1 (5 bases). Trimming removed 1 base at V and 3 bases at J, with 9 bases between. Looked up from germline, CDR1 is SGHNT and CDR2 is YENEEA. The CDR3 consists of 14 residues. CDR3 sequence reads: CASSLGRGDTEAFF. CDR3 DNA sequence: TGTGCCAGCAGCTTAGGGAGGGGAGACACTGAAGCTTTCTTT.

V is TRBV10-3 and J is TRBJ1-1; 7 bases match TRBD1. The CDR3 has 14 residues. V lost 2 bases to trimming and J lost 7 bases; unmatched junction nucleotides: 7. Germline CDR1 is ENHRY and CDR2 is SYGVKD. CDR3 bases: TGTGCCATCAGTGAGACAGGGGTGGGCGATGAAGCTTTCTTT. Translating it yields CAISETGVGDEAFF.

CDR3 in DNA: TGCAGTGCTAGAGTGACCAGCGGGGAGCAGTTCTTC. Its protein is CSARVTSGEQFF. This chain links TRBV20-1 with TRBJ2-1, with D possibly TRBD2 on 6 matching bases. The CDR3 has 12 residues. V was clipped by 1 base and J by 10 bases, with 11 bases between them. Germline V lookup: CDR1 DFQATT, CDR2 SNEGSKA (reference sequence).

The table lists this clonotype with many counts. The CDR3 DNA sequence: TGTGCCAGCAGCCAATGGATGGTAGCGGGAGAAGCGAACACCGGGGAGCTGTTTTTT. This encodes CASSQWMVAGEANTGELFF. The chain recombines TRBV14 with TRBJ2-2, with 9 bases that match TRBD2. CDR1 is SGHDN and CDR2 is FVKESK in the germline V gene. V shed 2 bases and J 0 bases; nucleotides not matched to a gene: 10. CDR3 length: 19 residues.

This chain links TRBV10-3 with TRBJ1-3; D unclear. Germline CDR1 is ENHRY and CDR2 is SYGVKD. Trimming took off 6 bases at V and 0 bases at J, with 6 bases between the two ends. The CDR3 has 13 amino acids. The CDR3 bases are TGTGCCATCAGGGAGGGCTCTGGAAACACCATATATTTT. Its translation is CAIREGSGNTIYF.

This clonotype was found many times. The gene calls are TRBV6-2 or TRBV6-3 and TRBJ2-1; a weak D match, TRBD2 (7 bases). V shed 6 bases and J shed 9 bases, with 21 bases lying between them. CDR3 length: 15 residues. Looked up from germline, CDR1 is MNHEY and CDR2 is SVGEGT. CDR3 protein: CASRGGGASTGEQFF. The CDR3 bases are TGTGCCAGCAGGGGGGGGGGGGCCTCGACGGGTGAGCAGTTCTTC.

This clonotype was detected many times. The chain couples TRBV6-2 or TRBV6-3 to TRBJ2-1, with TRBD2 matching 7 bases. The V and J ends lost 6 bases and 3 bases, in that order; junction bases with no gene match: 8. This CDR3 is built from 15 residues. The V gene's germline CDR1 is MNHEY and CDR2 SVGEGT. As DNA, the CDR3 is TGTGCCAGCAGGGATGGGAGGGAGTTCTACAATGAGCAGTTCTTC. Its translation is CASRDGREFYNEQFF.

This clonotype showed up many times. J is TRBJ1-4 and V is TRBV7-2; 12 bases are shared with TRBD1. This CDR3 has 17 amino acids. From germline, CDR1 is SGHTA and CDR2 FQGNSA. J lost 5 bases, V lost 3 bases, and 7 bases had no gene match. The chain's CDR3 is CASSLGQGAPMNEKLFF. The CDR3 DNA follows: TGTGCCAGCAGCTTGGGACAGGGGGCTCCAATGAATGAAAAACTGTTTTTT.

This clonotype was recorded a few times. The V call is TRBV6-8, the J call TRBJ1-3; D gene unclear. The V and J ends lost 8 bases and 0 bases respectively, with 8 bases between them. Germline V gives CDR1 MNHGY, CDR2 SAAAGT. There are 13 residues in the CDR3. CDR3 DNA sequence: TGTGCCAGCGGGCCGAACTCTGGAAACACCATATATTTT. Translated, it gives CASGPNSGNTIYF.

This clonotype appeared a few times. V is TRBV20-1 and J is TRBJ1-2; the match to TRBD1 covers 8 bases. The CDR3 runs to 13 residues. CDR1 and CDR2 from the germline V gene are DFQATT and SNEGSKA (reference sequence). The trim removed 6 bases at V and 3 bases at J, leaving 6 bases unmatched. CDR3 nucleotides: TGCAGTGCCCAGGGACAGGAAGACTATGGCTACACCTTC. Translating gives CSAQGQEDYGYTF.

On this clonotype itself: A clone one base away is much larger, so this may be a read error. The chain is built from TRBV27 and TRBJ1-5; D ambiguous. This CDR3 region has 14 residues. Germline-derived CDR1 and CDR2 are MNHEY and SMNVEV (reference sequence). The DNA of the CDR3 is TGTGCCAGCAGTTTCGCAGCCGTCGGTCAGTCCCAGCATTTT. This codes for CASSFAAVGQSQHF.

The sample holds many counts of this clonotype. The rearrangement uses TRBV7-6 and TRBJ2-2; 9 bases are shared with TRBD2. From germline, CDR1 is SGHVS and CDR2 FNYEAQ. Trimming cost V 4 bases and J 7 bases; bases outside gene matches: 10. This CDR3 spans 16 amino acids. The CDR3 nucleotides are TGTGCCAGCAGCTCAATGATTAGCGGGGGCGGCGGGGAGCTGTTTTTT. Translation: CASSSMISGGGGELFF.

V and J are TRBV18 and TRBJ2-7; D is undetermined. V was pared by 6 bases and J by 5 bases, with 20 bases between. The CDR3 has 15 residues. CDR1 is KGHSH, CDR2 LQKENI, per germline. CDR3 sequence (DNA): TGTGCCAGCTCTATAAACATGGTGGGCTCGGACGAGCAGTACTTC. Its translation: CASSINMVGSDEQYF. The full variable domain, its missing parts supplied by reference TRBV18 and TRBJ2-7, is NAGVMQNPRHLVRRRGQEARLRCSPMKGHSHVYWYRQLPEEGLKFMVYLQKENIIDESGMPKERFSAEFPKEGPSILRIQQVVRGDSAAYFCASSINMVGSDEQYFGPGTRLTVT.

This clonotype turned up a few times. The chain couples TRBV25-1 to TRBJ2-7, with a weak D call TRBD2 (5 bases). Germline CDR1 is MGHDK and CDR2 is SYGVNS. The CDR3 sequence is 12 residues long. The V and J ends lost 7 bases and 4 bases respectively, with 11 bases between them. Written as DNA, the CDR3 is TGTGCCAGCACCCGGGATAAATACGAGCAGTACTTC. Amino acids: CASTRDKYEQYF.

This clonotype was observed many times. The V and J genes are TRBV27 and TRBJ2-1, with 9 bases fitting TRBD2. CDR1 and CDR2 from the germline V gene are MNHEY and SMNVEV (reference sequence). The CDR3 spans 15 residues. J lost 4 bases, V lost 8 bases, and 9 bases had no gene match. In DNA, the CDR3 is TGTGCCAGCGGGTTAGCTAGCGGGACTTACAATGAGCAGTTCTTC. Translating it yields CASGLASGTYNEQFF.

This clonotype came up many times. In DNA form, the CDR3 reads TGTGCCAGCAGCACGGGACAGGGGGCGCCCGGGGAGCTGTTTTTT. Translating gives CASSTGQGAPGELFF. The chain carries TRBV7-2 and TRBJ2-2, with 12 bases lining up with TRBD1. Germline trimming cut 5 bases from V and 6 bases from J; bases unmatched to any gene: 4. The CDR3 runs to 15 residues. Germline loops: CDR1 SGHTA, CDR2 FQGNSA. Full variable domain (rest looked up from reference TRBV7-2 and TRBJ2-2): GAGVSQSPSNKVTEKGKDVELRCDPISGHTALYWYRQSLGQGLEFLIYFQGNSAPDKSGLPSDRFSAERTGGSVSTLTIQRTQQEDSAVYLCASSTGQGAPGELFFGEGSRLTVL.

This rearrangement joins TRBV12-5 to TRBJ1-1, with D uncertain. The germline V gene encodes CDR1 LGHNT and CDR2 FRNRAP. CDR3 length: 13 amino acids. V lost 2 bases and J 7 bases, leaving 11 bases between the germline ends. The CDR3 region is CASGLKENGEAFF. The CDR3 nucleotides are TGTGCTAGTGGTTTGAAAGAGAACGGTGAAGCTTTCTTT.

This clonotype was counted ten times or more. This chain connects TRBV28 to TRBJ1-5, with D perhaps matching TRBD1 (5 bases). The CDR3 extends over 16 amino acids. Trimming stripped 2 bases from V and 1 base from J, with 12 bases between. In germline, CDR1 is MDHEN, CDR2 SYDVKM. The CDR3 spells CASSLVSGGSNQPQHF. CDR3 DNA sequence: TGTGCCAGCAGTTTAGTCTCGGGGGGAAGCAATCAGCCCCAGCATTTT.

There are many counts of this clonotype. The J gene is TRBJ1-5, the V gene TRBV7-8; D uncertain. Germline CDR1 is SGHVS and CDR2 is FQNEAQ. Trimming removed 1 base at V and 0 bases at J, with 7 bases between. The CDR3 runs to 15 residues. CDR3 amino acids: CASSLGQYSNQPQHF. The CDR3, as DNA: TGTGCCAGCAGCTTAGGCCAGTATAGCAATCAGCCCCAGCATTTT.

The chain employs TRBV5-1 and TRBJ2-7, with D uncertain. Germline V gene lookup returns CDR1 SGHRS and CDR2 YFSETQ. Trimming pared 6 bases from V and 5 bases from J, leaving 15 bases between. This CDR3 region has 13 residues. The CDR3, as DNA: TGCGCCAGCACCTTTGGAAGTGGGGACGAGCAGTACTTC. Protein: CASTFGSGDEQYF.